This note documents a single T cell receptor (beta chain) sequence. Generated by immunoSEQ multiplex PCR, the TCRdb table keeps only in-frame clones and is missing some. The profile covers some 110,000 clones, with 85% to 90% appearing a single time and about 1% taken by the ten largest. The data were taken from a study of control samples from healthy donors and cancer patients. In germline, CDR1 is LGHDT, CDR2 YNNKEL (reference sequence). CDR3 length equals 12 residues. V lost 5 bases and J lost 8, with 9 bases in between. The genes are TRBV3-1 (or the pseudogene TRBV3-2) and TRBJ1-4; tentatively, D is TRBD1 (5 bases). Material for sequencing was PBMCs. This clonotype was sampled from a woman aged 45-60 years with colorectal cancer. CDR3 in DNA: TGTGCCAGCAGCTCCAGGGACGAAAAACTGTTTTTT. This encodes CASSSRDEKLFF.